This TCR beta chain was sequenced for a study of post-analysis software for immune sequencing data. The study, taken as a whole, reports: Patients carried several TRBV segments more frequently than controls did, and TRBV5-6, TRBV5-1 and TRBV20-1 were among them.

This clonotype showed up just a few times. Its antigen is unknown. The CDR3 is made up of 11 amino acids. Germline V lookup: CDR1 DFQATT, CDR2 SNEGSKA (reference sequence). Trimming removed 1 base at V and 10 bases at J, with 8 bases between. TCR beta cDNA libraries included unique molecular identifiers. The source material, 1 to 10 million T cells, gave rise to roughly 0.5 million cDNA molecules. TCRdb itself ran the PCR reads through MiXCR, one entry per CDR3 protein. The sample shows approximately 730,000 distinct CDR3 sequences, around 27% of them seen only once. The sequence was obtained from a girl aged 5-17 years with multiple sclerosis. The chain recombines TRBV20-1 with TRBJ2-1; D perhaps matches TRBD1 (6 bases). Specimen: blood. The CDR3 spells CSARGQEEQFF. The CDR3 bases are TGCAGTGCTAGAGGACAGGAAGAGCAGTTCTTC.